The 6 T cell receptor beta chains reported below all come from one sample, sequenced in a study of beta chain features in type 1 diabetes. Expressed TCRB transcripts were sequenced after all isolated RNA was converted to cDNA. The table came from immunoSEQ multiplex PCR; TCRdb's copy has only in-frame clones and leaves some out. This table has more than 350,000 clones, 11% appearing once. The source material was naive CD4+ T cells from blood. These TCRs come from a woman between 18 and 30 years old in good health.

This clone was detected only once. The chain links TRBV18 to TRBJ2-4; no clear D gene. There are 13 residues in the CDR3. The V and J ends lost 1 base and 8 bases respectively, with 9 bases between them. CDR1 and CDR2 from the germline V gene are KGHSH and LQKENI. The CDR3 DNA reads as TGTGCCAGCTCACCACAGGGTAGGGACATTCAGTACTTC. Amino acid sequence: CASSPQGRDIQYF.

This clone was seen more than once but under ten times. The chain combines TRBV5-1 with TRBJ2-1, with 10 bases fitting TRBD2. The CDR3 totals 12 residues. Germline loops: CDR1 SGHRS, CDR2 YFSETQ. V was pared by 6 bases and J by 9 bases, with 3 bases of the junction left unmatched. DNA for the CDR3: TGCGCCAGCACCAGCGGGAGGGGTGAGCAGTTCTTC. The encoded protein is CASTSGRGEQFF.

CDR3 loop: CAWRVYSTGELFF. Here the CDR3 DNA reads TGTGCCTGGAGGGTATACAGCACCGGGGAGCTGTTTTTT. This chain uses TRBV30 with TRBJ2-2, with D unresolved. The CDR3 has 13 amino acids. The germline V and J ends were trimmed by 3 bases and 4 bases, with 9 bases remaining between them. The germline V gene has CDR1 GTSNPN and CDR2 SVGIG (reference sequence).

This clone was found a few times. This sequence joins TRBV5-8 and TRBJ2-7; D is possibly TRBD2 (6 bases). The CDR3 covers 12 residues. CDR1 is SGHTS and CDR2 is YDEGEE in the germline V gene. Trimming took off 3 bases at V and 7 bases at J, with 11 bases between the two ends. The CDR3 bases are TGTGCCAGCAGCTCACTCGGGGGAGAGCAGTACGTC. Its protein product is CASSSLGGEQYV.

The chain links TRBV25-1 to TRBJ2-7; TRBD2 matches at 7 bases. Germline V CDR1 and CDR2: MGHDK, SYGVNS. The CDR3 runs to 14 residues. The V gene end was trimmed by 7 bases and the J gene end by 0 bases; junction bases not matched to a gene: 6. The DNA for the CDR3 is TGTGCCAGCAACTCAGCGGGGTACTCCTACGAGCAGTACTTC. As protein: CASNSAGYSYEQYF.

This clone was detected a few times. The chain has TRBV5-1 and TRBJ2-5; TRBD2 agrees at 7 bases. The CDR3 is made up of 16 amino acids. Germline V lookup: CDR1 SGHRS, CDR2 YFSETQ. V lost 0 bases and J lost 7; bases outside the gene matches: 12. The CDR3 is CASSLESSGTRGTQYF. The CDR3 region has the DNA TGCGCCAGCAGCTTGGAGTCTAGCGGAACTAGGGGGACCCAGTACTTC.